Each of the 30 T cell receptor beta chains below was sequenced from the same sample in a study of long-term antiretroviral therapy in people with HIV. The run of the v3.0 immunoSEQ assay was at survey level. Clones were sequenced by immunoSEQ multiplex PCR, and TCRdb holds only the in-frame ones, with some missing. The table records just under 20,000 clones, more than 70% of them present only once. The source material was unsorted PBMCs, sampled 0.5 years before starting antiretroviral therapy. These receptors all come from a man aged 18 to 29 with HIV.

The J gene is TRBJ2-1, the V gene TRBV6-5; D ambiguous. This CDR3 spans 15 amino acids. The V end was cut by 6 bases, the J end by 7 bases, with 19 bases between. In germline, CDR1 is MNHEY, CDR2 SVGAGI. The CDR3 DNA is TGTGCCAGCAGCTTCGACACTCCCTCGAGAAATGAGCAGTTCTTC. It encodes CASSFDTPSRNEQFF.

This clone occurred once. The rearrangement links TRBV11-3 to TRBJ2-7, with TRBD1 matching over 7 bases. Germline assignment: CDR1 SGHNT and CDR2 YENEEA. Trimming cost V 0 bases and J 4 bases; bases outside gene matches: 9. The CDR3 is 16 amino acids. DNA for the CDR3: TGTGCCAGCAGCTTAGATGCCCAAGGGGGCTCTTACGAGCAGTACTTC. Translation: CASSLDAQGGSYEQYF.

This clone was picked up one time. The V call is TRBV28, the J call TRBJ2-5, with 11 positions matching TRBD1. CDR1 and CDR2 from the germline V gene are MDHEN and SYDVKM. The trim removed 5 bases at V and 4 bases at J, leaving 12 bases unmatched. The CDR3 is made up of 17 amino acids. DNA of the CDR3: TGTGCCAGCAGTCCACACCGACTTGGGACAGGGGGAGAGACCCAGTACTTC. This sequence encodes CASSPHRLGTGGETQYF.

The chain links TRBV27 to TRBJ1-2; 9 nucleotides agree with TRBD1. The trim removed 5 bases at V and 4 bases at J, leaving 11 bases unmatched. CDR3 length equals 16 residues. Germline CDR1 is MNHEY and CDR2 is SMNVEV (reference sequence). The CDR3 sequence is CASSRTPDRGGYGYTF. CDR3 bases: TGTGCCAGCAGTAGGACACCGGACAGGGGCGGCTATGGCTACACCTTC.

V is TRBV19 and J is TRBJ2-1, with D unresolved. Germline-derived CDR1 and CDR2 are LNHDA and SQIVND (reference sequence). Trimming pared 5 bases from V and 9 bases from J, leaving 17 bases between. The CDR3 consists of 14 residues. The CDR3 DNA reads TGTGCCAGTAGTCCCTTCGATGGGTCCATTGAGCAGTTCTTC. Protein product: CASSPFDGSIEQFF.

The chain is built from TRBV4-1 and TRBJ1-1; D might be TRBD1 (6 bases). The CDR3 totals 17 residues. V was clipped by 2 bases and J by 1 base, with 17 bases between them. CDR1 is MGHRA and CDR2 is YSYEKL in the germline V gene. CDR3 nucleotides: TGCGCCAGCAGCCAACCTCGGACGGACAGCCAGAACACTGAAGCTTTCTTT. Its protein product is CASSQPRTDSQNTEAFF.

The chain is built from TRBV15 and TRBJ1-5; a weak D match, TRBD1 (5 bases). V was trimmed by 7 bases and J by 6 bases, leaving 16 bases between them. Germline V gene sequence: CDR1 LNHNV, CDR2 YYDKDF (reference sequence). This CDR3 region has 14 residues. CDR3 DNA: TGTGCCACCAACTCTGGGGGGACCAGTCAGCCCCAGCATTTT. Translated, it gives CATNSGGTSQPQHF.

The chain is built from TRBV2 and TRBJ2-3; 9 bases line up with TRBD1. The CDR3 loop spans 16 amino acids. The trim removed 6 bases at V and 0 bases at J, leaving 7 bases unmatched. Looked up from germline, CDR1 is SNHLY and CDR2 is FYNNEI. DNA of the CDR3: TGTGCCAGCAGAAAAAGGACAGGGGCTAGCACAGATACGCAGTATTTT. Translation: CASRKRTGASTDTQYF.

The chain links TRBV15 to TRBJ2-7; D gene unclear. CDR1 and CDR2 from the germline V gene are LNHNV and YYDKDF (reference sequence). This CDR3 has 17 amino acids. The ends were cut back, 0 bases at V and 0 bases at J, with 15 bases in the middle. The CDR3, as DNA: TGTGCCACCAGCAGAGACCCCGGTACCCTAGGCTCCTACGAGCAGTACTTC. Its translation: CATSRDPGTLGSYEQYF.

The chain's CDR3 is CASSLLGLAGPSSYEQYF. DNA of the CDR3: TGTGCCAGCAGTTTACTGGGACTAGCGGGACCGAGCTCCTACGAGCAGTACTTC. V is TRBV27 and J is TRBJ2-7; 13 nucleotides align to TRBD2. Unmatched junction bases numbered 7, after V lost 2 bases and J lost 0 bases. CDR1 and CDR2 (germline): MNHEY, SMNVEV (reference sequence). The CDR3 sequence is 18 residues long.

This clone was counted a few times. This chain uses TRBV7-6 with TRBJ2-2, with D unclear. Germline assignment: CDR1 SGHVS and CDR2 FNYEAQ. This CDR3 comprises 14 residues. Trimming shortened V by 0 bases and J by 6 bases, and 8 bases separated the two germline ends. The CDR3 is CASSLALQPGELFF. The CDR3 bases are TGTGCCAGCAGCTTAGCTCTCCAACCCGGGGAGCTGTTTTTT.

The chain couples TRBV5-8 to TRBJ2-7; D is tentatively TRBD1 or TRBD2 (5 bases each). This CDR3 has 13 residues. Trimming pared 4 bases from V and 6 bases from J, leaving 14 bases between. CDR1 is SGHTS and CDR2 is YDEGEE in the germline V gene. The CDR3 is CASSQTGTPEQYF. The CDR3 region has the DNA TGTGCCAGCAGCCAGACCGGGACGCCCGAGCAGTACTTC.

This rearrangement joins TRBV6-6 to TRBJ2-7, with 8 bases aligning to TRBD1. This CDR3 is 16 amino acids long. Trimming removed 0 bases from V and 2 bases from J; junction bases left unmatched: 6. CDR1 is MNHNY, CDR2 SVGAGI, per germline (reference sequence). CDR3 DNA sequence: TGTGCCAGCAGTTACTCCGACAGGGGTCAGACCTACGAGCAGTACTTC. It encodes CASSYSDRGQTYEQYF.

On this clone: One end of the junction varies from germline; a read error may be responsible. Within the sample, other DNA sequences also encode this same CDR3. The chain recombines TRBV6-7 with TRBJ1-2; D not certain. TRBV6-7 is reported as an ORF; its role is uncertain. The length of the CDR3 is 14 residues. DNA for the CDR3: TGTGCCAGCAATCGGGTGTCCCTTAACTATGGCTATACCTTC. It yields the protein CASNRVSLNYGYTF.

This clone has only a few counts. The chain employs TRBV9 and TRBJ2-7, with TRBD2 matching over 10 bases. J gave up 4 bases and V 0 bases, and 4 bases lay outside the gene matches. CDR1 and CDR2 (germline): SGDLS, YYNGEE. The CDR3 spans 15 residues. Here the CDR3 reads CASSVASSGGYEQYF. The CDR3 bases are TGTGCCAGCAGCGTAGCGTCTAGCGGGGGTTACGAGCAGTACTTC.

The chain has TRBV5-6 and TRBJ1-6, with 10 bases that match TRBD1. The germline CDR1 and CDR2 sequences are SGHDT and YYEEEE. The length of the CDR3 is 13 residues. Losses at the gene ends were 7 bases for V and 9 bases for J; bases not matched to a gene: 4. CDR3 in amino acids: CASWDRGGSPLHF. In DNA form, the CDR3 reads TGTGCCAGCTGGGACAGGGGAGGTTCACCCCTCCACTTT.

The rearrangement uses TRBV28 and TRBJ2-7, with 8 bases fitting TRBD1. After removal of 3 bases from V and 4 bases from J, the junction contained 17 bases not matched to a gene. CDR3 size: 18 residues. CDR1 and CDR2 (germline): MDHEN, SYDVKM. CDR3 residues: CASSFPSRRDRLTYEQYF. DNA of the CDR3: TGTGCCAGCAGTTTCCCCTCCCGCCGGGACAGGCTCACTTACGAGCAGTACTTC.

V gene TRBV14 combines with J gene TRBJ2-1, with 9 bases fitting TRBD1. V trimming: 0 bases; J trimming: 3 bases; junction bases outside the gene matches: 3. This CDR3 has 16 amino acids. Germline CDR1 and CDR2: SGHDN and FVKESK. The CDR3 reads CASSQDWTGDYNEQFF. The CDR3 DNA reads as TGTGCCAGCAGCCAAGATTGGACAGGGGACTACAATGAGCAGTTCTTC.

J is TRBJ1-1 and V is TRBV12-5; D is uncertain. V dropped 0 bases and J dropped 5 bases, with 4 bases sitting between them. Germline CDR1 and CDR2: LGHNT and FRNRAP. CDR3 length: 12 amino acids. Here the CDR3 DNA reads TGTGCTAGTGGTTTGGTAATGACTGAAGCTTTCTTT. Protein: CASGLVMTEAFF.

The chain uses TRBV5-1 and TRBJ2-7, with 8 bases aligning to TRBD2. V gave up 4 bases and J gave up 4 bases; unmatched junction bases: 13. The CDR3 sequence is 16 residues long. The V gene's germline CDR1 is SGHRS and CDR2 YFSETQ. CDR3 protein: CASSAPREGGRYEQYF. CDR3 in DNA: TGCGCCAGCAGCGCCCCCCGGGAGGGTGGAAGGTACGAGCAGTACTTC. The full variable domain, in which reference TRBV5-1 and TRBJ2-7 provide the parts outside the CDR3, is KAGVTQTPRYLIKTRGQQVTLSCSPISGHRSVSWYQQTPGQGLQFLFEYFSETQRNKGNFPGRFSGRQFSNSRSEMNVSTLELGDSALYLCASSAPREGGRYEQYFGPGTRLTVT.

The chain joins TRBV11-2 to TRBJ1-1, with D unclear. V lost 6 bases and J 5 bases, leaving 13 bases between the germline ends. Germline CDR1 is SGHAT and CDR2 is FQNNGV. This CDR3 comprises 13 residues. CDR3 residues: CASRASPGTEAFF. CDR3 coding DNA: TGTGCCAGCAGGGCAAGCCCGGGGACTGAAGCTTTCTTT.

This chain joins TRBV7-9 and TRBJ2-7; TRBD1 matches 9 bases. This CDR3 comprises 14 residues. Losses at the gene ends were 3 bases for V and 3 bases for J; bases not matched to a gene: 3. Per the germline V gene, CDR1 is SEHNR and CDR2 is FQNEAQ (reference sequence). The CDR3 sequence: CASSFLDRGYEQYF. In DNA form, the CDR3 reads TGTGCCAGCAGCTTCTTGGACAGGGGCTACGAGCAGTACTTC.

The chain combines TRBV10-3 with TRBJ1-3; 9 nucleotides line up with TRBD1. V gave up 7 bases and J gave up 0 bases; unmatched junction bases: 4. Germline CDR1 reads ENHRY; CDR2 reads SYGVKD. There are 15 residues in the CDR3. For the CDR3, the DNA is TGTGCCATCACTGGGACAGGGCTCTCTGGAAACACCATATATTTT. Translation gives CAITGTGLSGNTIYF.

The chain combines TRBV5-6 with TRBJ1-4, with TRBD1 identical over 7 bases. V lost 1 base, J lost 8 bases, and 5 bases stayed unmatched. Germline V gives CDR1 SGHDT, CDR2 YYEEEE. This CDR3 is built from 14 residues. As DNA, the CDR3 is TGTGCCAGCAGCTTGTTCAGGGGGTGGGAAAAACTGTTTTTT. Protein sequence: CASSLFRGWEKLFF.

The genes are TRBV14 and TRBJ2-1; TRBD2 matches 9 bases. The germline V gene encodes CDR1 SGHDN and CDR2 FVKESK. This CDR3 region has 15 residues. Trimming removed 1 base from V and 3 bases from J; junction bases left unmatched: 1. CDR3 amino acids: CASSQGTSVYNEQFF. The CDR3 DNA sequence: TGTGCCAGCAGCCAAGGGACTAGCGTCTACAATGAGCAGTTCTTC.

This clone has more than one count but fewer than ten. The chain's CDR3 is CASSQEADHYEQYF. In nucleotides, the CDR3 is TGTGCCAGCAGCCAAGAGGCAGACCACTACGAGCAGTACTTC. The chain recombines TRBV14 with TRBJ2-7; D gene uncertain. This CDR3 is 14 amino acids long. V was clipped by 0 bases and J by 3 bases, with 9 bases between them. From germline, CDR1 is SGHDN and CDR2 FVKESK.

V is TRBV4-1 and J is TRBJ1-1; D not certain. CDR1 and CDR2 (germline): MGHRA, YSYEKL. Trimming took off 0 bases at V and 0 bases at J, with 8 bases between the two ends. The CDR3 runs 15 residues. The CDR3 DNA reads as TGCGCCAGCAGCCAAGATGAACAGTTGAACACTGAAGCTTTCTTT. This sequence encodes CASSQDEQLNTEAFF.

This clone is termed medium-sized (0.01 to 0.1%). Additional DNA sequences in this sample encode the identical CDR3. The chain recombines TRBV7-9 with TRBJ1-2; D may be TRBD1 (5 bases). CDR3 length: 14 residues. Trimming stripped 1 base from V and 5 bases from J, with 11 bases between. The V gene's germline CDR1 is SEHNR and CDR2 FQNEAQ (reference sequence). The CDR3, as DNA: TGTGCCAGCAGCTTAGAGACAGAATTTTATGGCTACACCTTC. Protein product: CASSLETEFYGYTF. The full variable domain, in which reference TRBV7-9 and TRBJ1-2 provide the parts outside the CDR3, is DTGVSQNPRHKITKRGQNVTFRCDPISEHNRLYWYRQTLGQGPEFLTYFQNEAQLEKSRLLSDRFSAERPKGSFSTLEIQRTEQGDSAMYLCASSLETEFYGYTFGSGTRLTVV.

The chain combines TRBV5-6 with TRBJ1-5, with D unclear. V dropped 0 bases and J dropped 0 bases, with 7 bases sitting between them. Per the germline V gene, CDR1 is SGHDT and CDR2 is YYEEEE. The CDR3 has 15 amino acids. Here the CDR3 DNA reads TGTGCCAGCAGCTTGGACGGGGTTAGCAATCAGCCCCAGCATTTT. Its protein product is CASSLDGVSNQPQHF.

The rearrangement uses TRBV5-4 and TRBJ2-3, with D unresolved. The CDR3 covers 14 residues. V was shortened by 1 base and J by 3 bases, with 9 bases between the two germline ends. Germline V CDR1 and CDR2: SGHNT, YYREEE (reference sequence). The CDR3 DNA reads TGTGCCAGCAGCTTGAACCGACGGACAGATACGCAGTATTTT. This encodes CASSLNRRTDTQYF.